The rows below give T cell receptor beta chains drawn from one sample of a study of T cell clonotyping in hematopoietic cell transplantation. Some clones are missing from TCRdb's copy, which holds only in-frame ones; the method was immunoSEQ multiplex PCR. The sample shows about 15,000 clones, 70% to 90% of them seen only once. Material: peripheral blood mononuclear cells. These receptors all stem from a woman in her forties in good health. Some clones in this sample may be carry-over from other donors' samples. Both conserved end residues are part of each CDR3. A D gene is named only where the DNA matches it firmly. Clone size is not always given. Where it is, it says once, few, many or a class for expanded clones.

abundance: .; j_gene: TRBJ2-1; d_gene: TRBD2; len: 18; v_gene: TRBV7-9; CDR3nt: TGTGCCAGCAGCTTAGAAAGGACCCCTAGCGGGAGGCCGCAGGAGCAGTTCTTC; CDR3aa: CASSLERTPSGRPQEQFF
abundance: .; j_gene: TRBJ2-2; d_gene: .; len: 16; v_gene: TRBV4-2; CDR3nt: TGTGCCAGCAGCCAACCGAGGGGAGGGGGGACCGGGGAGCTGTTTTTT; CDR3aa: CASSQPRGGGTGELFF
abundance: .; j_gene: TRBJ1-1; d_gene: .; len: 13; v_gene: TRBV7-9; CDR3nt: TGTGCCAGCAGCCCAGAGGGGGGGACTGAAGCTTTCTTT; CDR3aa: CASSPEGGTEAFF
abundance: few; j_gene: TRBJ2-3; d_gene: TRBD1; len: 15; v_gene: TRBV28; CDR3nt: TGTGCCAGCAGTTTTCCGGGACAGGGAATAGATACGCAGTATTTT; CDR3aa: CASSFPGQGIDTQYF
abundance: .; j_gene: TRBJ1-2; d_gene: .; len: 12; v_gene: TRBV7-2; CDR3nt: TGTGCCAGCAGCTTAGCGGGCTATGGCTACACCTTC; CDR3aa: CASSLAGYGYTF
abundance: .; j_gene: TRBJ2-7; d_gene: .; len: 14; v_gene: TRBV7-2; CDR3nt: TGTGCCAGCAGCTTAGATGGTTACACCTACGAGCAGTACTTC; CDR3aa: CASSLDGYTYEQYF
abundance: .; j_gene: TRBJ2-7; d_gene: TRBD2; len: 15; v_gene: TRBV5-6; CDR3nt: TGTGCCAGCAGCCGGGACCGAGGGACTAGAAACGAGCAGTACTTC; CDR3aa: CASSRDRGTRNEQYF
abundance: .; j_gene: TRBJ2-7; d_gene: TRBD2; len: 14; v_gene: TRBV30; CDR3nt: TGTGCCTGGAGCGCGGGACTAGCGGGAGGCGAGCAGTACTTC; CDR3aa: CAWSAGLAGGEQYF
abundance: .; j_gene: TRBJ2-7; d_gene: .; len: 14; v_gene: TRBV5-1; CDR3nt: TGCGCCAGCAGCTTGGTAGCGGAGGGCTACGAGCAGTACTTC; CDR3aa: CASSLVAEGYEQYF
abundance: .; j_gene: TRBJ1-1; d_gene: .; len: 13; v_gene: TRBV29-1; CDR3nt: TGCAGCGTTGATCGGGGGCCGAACACTGAAGCTTTCTTT; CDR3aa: CSVDRGPNTEAFF
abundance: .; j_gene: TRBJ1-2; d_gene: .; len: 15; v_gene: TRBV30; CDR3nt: TGTGCCTGGAGTGCAAGGACATTAACTAACTATGGCTACACCTTC; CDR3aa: CAWSARTLTNYGYTF
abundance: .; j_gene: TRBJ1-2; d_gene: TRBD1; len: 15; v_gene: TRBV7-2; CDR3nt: TGTGCCAGCAGCTTACCGGCAGGGGGCTTGAGGGGCTACACCTTC; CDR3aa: CASSLPAGGLRGYTF
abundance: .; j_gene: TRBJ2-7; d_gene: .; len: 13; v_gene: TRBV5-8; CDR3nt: TGTGCCAGCAGCCCCTGGCAGGCCTACGAGCAGTACTTC; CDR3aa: CASSPWQAYEQYF
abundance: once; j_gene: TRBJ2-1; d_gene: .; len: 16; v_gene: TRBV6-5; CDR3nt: TGTGCCAGCAGTTACACCCTTAGCGGCTCCTACAATGAGCAGTTCTTC; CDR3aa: CASSYTLSGSYNEQFF
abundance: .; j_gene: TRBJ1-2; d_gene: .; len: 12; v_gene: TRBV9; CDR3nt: TGTGCCAGCAGTGTAGGGGACCGTGGCTACACCTTC; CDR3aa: CASSVGDRGYTF
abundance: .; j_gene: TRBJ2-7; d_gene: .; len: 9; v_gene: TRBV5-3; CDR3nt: TGTGCCAGAAGCTTGGCGCAATTCTTC; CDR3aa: CARSLAQFF
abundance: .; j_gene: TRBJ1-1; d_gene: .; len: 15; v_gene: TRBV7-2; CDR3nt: TGTGCCAGCAGCTTAGAGGGGGGACTGAACACTGAAGCTTTCTTT; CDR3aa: CASSLEGGLNTEAFF
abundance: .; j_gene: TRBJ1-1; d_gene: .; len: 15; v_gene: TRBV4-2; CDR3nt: TGTGCCAGCAGCCAATGGTTGACAGGCTACACTGAAGCTTTCTTT; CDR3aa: CASSQWLTGYTEAFF
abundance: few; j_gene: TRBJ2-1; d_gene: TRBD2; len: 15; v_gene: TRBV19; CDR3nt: TGTGCCAGTAGTATTAGTAGCGGGGCCTACAATGAGCAGTTCTTC; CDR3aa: CASSISSGAYNEQFF
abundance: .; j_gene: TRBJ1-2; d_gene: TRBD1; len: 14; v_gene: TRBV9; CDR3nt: TGTGCCAGCAGCGCCCAACCAGGGGGCGGCGGCTACACCTTC; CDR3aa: CASSAQPGGGGYTF
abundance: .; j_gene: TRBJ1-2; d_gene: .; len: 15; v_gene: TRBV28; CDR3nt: TGTGCCAGCAGTTCCCCCACGGGGGCCCCCTATGGCTACACCTTC; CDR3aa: CASSSPTGAPYGYTF
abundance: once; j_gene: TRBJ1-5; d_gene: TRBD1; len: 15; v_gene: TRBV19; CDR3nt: TGTGCCAGTAGTATGAGGACAGGGGGCAATCAGCCCCAGCATTTT; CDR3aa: CASSMRTGGNQPQHF
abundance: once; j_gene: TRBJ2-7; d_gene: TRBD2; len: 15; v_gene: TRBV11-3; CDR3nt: TGTGCCAGCAGCCTTGGGACTAGCGGGAGTGAGCGGAAGTACTTC; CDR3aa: CASSLGTSGSERKYF
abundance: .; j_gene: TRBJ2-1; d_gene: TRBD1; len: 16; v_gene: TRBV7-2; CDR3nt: TGTGCCAGCAGCTCACTGACAGGGGTGGCGTACAATGAGCAGTTCTTC; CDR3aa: CASSSLTGVAYNEQFF